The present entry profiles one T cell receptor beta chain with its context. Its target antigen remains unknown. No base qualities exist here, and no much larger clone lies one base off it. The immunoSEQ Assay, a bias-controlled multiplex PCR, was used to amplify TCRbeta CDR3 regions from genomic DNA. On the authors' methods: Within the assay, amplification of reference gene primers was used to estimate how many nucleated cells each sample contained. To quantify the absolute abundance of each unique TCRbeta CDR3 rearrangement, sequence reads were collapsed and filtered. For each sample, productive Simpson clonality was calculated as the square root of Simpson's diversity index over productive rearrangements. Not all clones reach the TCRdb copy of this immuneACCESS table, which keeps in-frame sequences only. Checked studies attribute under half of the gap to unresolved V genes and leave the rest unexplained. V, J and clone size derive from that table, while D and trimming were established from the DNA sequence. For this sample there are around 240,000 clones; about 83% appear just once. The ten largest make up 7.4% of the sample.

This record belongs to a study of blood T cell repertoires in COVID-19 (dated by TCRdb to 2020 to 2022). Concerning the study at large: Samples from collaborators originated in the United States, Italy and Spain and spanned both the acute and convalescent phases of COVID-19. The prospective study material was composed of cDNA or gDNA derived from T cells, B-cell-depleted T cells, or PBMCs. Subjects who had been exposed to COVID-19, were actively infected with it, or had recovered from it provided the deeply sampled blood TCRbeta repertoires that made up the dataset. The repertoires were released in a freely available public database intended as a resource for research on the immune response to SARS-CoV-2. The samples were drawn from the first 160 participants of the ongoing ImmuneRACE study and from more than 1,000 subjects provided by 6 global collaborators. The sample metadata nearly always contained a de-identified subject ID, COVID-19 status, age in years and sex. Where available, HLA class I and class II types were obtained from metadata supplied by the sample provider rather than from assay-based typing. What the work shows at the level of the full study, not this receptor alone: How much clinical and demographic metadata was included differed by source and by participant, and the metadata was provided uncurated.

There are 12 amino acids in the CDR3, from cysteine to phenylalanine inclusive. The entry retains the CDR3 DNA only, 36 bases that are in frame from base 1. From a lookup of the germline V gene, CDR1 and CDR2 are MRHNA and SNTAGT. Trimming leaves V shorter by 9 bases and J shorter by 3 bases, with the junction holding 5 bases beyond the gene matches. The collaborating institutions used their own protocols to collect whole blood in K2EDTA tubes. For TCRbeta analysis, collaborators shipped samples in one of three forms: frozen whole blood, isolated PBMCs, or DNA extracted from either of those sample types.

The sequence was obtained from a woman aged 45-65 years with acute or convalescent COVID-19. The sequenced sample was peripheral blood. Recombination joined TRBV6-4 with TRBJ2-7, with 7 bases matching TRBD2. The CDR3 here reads CASSAGRYEQYF. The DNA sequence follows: TGTGCCAGTTCAGCGGGACGCTACGAGCAGTACTTC.